The clone carrying this TCR beta chain was seen ten or more times. This CDR3 contains 16 residues. V lost 3 bases to trimming and J lost 8 bases; unmatched junction nucleotides: 12. This sample is drawn from a study of T-cell reconstitution after alpha-beta-depleted transplantation in children. Unique molecular identifiers were incorporated when the TCRbeta library was constructed. TCRdb re-derived calls from the PCR reads in MiXCR, one entry per CDR3 protein. Here the sample spans approximately 250,000 distinct CDR3 sequences, about 9.6% being singletons. The sample was PBMCs from the stem cell graft donor, taken from the stem cell graft. The TCR comes from a human donor who donated a stem cell graft to a child with SCID. The chain uses TRBV12-3 or TRBV12-4 and TRBJ2-2, with 7 bases aligning to TRBD1. In nucleotides, the CDR3 is TGTGCCAGCAGTTTTGGGTCTAGGGGGCGATTTGGGGAGCTGTTTTTT. Residues: CASSFGSRGRFGELFF.